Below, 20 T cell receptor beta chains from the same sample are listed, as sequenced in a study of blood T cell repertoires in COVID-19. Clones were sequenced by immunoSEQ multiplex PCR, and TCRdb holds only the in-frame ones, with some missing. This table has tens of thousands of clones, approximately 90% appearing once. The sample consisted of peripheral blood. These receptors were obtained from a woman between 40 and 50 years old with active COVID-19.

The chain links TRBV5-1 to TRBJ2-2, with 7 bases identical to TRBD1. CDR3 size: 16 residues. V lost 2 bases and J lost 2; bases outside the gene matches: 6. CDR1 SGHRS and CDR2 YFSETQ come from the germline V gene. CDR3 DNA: TGCGCCAGCAGCTTCCTACAGGGGAAAAACACCGGGGAGCTGTTTTTT. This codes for CASSFLQGKNTGELFF.

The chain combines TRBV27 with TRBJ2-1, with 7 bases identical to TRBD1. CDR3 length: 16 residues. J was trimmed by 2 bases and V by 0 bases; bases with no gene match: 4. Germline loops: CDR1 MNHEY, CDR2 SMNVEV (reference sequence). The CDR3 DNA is TGTGCCAGCAGTTTATCGTACACAGGGGCCTACAATGAGCAGTTCTTC. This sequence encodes CASSLSYTGAYNEQFF.

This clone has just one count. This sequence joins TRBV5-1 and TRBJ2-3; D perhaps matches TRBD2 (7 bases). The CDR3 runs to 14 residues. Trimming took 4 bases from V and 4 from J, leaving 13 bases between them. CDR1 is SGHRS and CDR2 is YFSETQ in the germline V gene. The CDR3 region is CASSGGALADTQYF. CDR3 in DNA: TGCGCCAGCAGCGGGGGGGCCTTGGCAGATACGCAGTATTTT.

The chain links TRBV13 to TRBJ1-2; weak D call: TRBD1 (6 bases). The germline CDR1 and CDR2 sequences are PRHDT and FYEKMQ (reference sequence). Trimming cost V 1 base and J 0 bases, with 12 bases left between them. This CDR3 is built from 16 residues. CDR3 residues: CASSLEGGSANYGYTF. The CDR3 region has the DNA TGTGCCAGCAGCTTAGAGGGGGGGTCAGCTAACTATGGCTACACCTTC.

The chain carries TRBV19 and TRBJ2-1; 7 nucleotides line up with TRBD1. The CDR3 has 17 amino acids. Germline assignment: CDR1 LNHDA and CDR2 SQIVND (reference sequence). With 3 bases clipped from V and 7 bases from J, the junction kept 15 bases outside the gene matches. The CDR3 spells CASSISLGQVGLNEQFF. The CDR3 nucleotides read TGTGCCAGTAGTATCTCCCTTGGACAGGTAGGCCTAAATGAGCAGTTCTTC.

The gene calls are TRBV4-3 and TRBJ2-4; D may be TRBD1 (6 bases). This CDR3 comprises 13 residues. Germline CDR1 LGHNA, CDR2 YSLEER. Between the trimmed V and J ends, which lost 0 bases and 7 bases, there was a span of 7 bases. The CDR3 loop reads CASSQDRGNIQYF. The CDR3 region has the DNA TGCGCCAGCAGCCAAGACAGGGGTAACATTCAGTACTTC.

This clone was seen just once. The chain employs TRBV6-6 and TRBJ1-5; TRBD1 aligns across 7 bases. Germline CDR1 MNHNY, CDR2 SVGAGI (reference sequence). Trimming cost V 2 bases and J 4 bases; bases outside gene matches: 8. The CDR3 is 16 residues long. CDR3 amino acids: CASSYLPGQANQPQHF. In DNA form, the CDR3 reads TGTGCCAGCAGTTACCTCCCTGGACAGGCTAATCAGCCCCAGCATTTT.

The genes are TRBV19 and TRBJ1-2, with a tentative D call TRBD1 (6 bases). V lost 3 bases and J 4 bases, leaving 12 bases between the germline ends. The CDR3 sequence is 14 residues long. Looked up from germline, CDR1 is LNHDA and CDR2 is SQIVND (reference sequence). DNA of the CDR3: TGTGCCAGTAGTATTTCAACAGGGTTCTATGGCTACACCTTC. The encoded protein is CASSISTGFYGYTF. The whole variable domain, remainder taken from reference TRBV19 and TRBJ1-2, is DGGITQSPKYLFRKEGQNVTLSCEQNLNHDAMYWYRQDPGQGLRLIYYSQIVNDFQKGDIAEGYSVSREKKESFPLTVTSAQKNPTAFYLCASSISTGFYGYTFGSGTRLTVV.

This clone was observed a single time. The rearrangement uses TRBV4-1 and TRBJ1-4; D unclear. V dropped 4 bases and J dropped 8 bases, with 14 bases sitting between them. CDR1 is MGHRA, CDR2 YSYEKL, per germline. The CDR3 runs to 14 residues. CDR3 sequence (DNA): TGCGCCAGCAGCCCCGACACCCGGGAAGAAAAACTGTTTTTT. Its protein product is CASSPDTREEKLFF.

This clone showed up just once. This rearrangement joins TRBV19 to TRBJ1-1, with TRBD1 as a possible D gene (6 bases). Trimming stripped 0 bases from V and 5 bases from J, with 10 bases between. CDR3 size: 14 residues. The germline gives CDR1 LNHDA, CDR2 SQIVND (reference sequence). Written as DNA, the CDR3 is TGTGCCAGTAGTATAGATCTGACAGGAACTGAAGCTTTCTTT. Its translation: CASSIDLTGTEAFF.

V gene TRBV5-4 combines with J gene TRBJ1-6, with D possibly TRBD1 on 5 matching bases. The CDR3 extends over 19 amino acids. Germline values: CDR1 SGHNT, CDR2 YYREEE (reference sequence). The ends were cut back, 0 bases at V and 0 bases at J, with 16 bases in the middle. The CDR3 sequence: CASSLVQGRITSYNSPLHF. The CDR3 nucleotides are TGTGCCAGCAGCTTGGTGCAGGGAAGAATAACCTCCTATAATTCACCCCTCCACTTT.

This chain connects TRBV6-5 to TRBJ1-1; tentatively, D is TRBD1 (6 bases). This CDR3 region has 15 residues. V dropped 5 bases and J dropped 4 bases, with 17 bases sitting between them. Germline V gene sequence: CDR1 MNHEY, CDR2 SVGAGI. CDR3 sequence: CASSNPRGGSTEAFF. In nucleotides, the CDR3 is TGTGCCAGCAGTAACCCCAGGGGAGGGAGCACTGAAGCTTTCTTT.

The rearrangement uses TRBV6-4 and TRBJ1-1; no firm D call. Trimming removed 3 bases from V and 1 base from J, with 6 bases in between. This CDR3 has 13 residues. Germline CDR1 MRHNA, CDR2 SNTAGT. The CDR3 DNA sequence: TGTGCCAGCAGTGAGATGGCGAACACTGAAGCTTTCTTT. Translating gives CASSEMANTEAFF.

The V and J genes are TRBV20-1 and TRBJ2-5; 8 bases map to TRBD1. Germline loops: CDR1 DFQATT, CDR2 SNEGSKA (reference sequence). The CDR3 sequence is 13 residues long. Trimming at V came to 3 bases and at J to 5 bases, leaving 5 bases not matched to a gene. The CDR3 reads CSASETGAETQYF. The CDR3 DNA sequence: TGCAGTGCTAGTGAGACAGGGGCTGAGACCCAGTACTTC.

CDR3 sequence reads: CASSFLKGRGREQYF. The CDR3 DNA reads TGTGCCAGCAGCTTCCTAAAGGGCAGGGGGCGAGAGCAGTACTTC. The V gene is TRBV11-1, the J gene TRBJ2-7; 8 positions agree with TRBD1. Germline CDR1 is SGHAT and CDR2 is FQDESV (reference sequence). The J segment lost 7 bases and the V segment lost 3 bases, leaving 11 bases of the junction unmatched. The CDR3 contains 15 residues.

The DNA for the CDR3 is TGTGCCAGCAGCGTAGCGGCGGGGCTCCCCTACGAGCAGTACTTC. Residues: CASSVAAGLPYEQYF. The J gene is TRBJ2-7, the V gene TRBV9; a possible D gene is TRBD2 (6 bases). The CDR3 covers 15 residues. The V gene's germline CDR1 is SGDLS and CDR2 YYNGEE. V lost 0 bases, J lost 2 bases, and 12 bases lay in between.

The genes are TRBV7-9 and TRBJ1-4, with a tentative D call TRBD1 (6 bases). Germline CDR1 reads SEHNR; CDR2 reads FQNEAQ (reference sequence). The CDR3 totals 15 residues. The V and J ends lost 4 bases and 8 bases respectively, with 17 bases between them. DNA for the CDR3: TGTGCCAGCAGCTCGATTGGGGGGGCGAGGGAAAAACTGTTTTTT. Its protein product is CASSSIGGAREKLFF.

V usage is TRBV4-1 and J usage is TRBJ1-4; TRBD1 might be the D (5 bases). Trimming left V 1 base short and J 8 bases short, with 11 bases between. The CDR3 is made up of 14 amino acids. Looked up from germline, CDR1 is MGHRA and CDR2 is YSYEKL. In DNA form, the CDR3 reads TGCGCCAGCAGCCAAGGGGTTCGGGGGGAAAAACTGTTTTTT. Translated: CASSQGVRGEKLFF.

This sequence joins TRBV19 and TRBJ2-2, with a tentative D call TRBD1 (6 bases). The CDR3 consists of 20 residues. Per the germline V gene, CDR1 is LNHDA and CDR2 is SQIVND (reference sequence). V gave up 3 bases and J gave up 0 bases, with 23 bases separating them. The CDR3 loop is CASSIFPYTGTPSNTGELFF. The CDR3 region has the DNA TGTGCCAGTAGTATTTTCCCCTACACCGGGACACCTTCGAACACCGGGGAGCTGTTTTTT. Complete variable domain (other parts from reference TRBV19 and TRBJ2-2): DGGITQSPKYLFRKEGQNVTLSCEQNLNHDAMYWYRQDPGQGLRLIYYSQIVNDFQKGDIAEGYSVSREKKESFPLTVTSAQKNPTAFYLCASSIFPYTGTPSNTGELFFGEGSRLTVL.

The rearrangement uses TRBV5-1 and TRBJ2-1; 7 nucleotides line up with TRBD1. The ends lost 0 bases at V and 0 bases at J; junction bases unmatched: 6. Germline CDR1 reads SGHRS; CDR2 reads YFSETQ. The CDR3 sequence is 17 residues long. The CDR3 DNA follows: TGCGCCAGCAGCTTGGTTTTGTCAGGGGGCTCCTACAATGAGCAGTTCTTC. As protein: CASSLVLSGGSYNEQFF. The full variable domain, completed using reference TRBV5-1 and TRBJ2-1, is KAGVTQTPRYLIKTRGQQVTLSCSPISGHRSVSWYQQTPGQGLQFLFEYFSETQRNKGNFPGRFSGRQFSNSRSEMNVSTLELGDSALYLCASSLVLSGGSYNEQFFGPGTRLTVL.